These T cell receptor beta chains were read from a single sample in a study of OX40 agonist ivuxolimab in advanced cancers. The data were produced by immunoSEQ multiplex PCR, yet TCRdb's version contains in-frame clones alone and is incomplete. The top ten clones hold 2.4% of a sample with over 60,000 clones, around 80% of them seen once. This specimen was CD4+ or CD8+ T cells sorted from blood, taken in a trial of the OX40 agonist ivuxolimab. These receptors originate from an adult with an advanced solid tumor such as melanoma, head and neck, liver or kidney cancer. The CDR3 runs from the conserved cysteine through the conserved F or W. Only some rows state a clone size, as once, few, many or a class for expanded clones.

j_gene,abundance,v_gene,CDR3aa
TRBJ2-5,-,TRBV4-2,CASSQELAGGPGSETQYF
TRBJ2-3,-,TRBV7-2,CASSRDRADTQYF
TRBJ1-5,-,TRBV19,CASSFSRHRETKDQPQHF
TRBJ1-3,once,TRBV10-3,CAISGLDRGDTIYF
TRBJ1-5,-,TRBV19,CATRDRVGNQPQHF
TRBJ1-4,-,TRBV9,CASSGDTGLGNEKLFF
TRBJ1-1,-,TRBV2,CASRRDRQGDTEAFF
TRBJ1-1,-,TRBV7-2,CASSLERVGTEAFF
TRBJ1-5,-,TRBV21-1,CASSKASRVSNQPQHF
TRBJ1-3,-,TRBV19,CASSQYASGNTIYF
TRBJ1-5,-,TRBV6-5,CASSSDIRDQPQHF
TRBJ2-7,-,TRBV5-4,CASSLGGSGYEQYF
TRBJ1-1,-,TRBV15,CATSRDSEAFF
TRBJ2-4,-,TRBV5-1,CAKPGHLIAKNIQYF
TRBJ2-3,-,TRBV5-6,CASSFQGGTRSTDTQYF